The clone carrying this TCR beta chain was seen repeatedly, ten times or more. A library prepared for alpha chains yielded this beta chain as an off-target read; its size is of little meaning. Time point indicated: sample taken at primary tumor resection. The study sequenced unsorted whole RNA from tumor, nontumor lung or frozen PBMC. In TCRdb, the 5' RACE reads were re-called with MiXCR into one record per CDR3 protein. The sample includes 10,000 to 15,000 distinct CDR3 sequences, about 3.8% seen only once; the top ten take less than 50%. The source of the sample is a study of spatial heterogeneity in lung cancer. This clonotype was obtained from a male donor with early-stage non-small cell lung cancer. Sample: PBMCs, taken at surgery.

DNA of the CDR3: TGTGCCAGCAGCTTAGGGGGGACAGCCCAAGAGACCCAGTACTTC. This codes for CASSLGGTAQETQYF. The rearrangement links TRBV7-3 to TRBJ2-5, with D perhaps TRBD1 (7 bases). The ends were cut back, 2 bases at V and 1 base at J, with 11 bases in the middle. CDR3 length: 15 residues. Per germline, CDR1 SGHTA and CDR2 FQGTGA. The variable domain in full, completed from reference TRBV7-3 and TRBJ2-5, reads GAGVSQTPSNKVTEKGKYVELRCDPISGHTALYWYRQSLGQGPEFLIYFQGTGAADDSGLPNDRFFAVRPEGSVSTLKIQRTERGDSAVYLCASSLGGTAQETQYFGPGTRLLVL.